This T cell receptor beta chain came from a study of shared clonotypes between healthy human individuals. V was pared by 2 bases and J by 0 bases, with 6 bases between. CDR1 is SEHNR and CDR2 is FQNEAQ in the germline V gene (reference sequence). The CDR3 sequence is 14 residues long. An even split of each subset's genomic DNA across several immunoSEQ plates was performed. TCRdb's copy holds only in-frame clones and misses some; the assay was immunoSEQ multiplex PCR. This sample yields 950,000 to 1,300,000 clones, of which roughly 80% are seen a single time; around 1.5% belongs to the top ten. This clone has a count of ten or more. Distinct nucleotide sequences in the sample also encode this CDR3.

Sequenced sample: memory CD4+ T cells sorted from blood. The subset was: CD45RA-negative fraction. This chain links TRBV7-9 with TRBJ2-3; D remains unclear. The receptor comes from a man aged 18 to 29 in good health. The chain's CDR3 is CASSLSSSTDTQYF. CDR3 sequence (DNA): TGTGCCAGCAGCTTATCCTCTAGCACAGATACGCAGTATTTT.